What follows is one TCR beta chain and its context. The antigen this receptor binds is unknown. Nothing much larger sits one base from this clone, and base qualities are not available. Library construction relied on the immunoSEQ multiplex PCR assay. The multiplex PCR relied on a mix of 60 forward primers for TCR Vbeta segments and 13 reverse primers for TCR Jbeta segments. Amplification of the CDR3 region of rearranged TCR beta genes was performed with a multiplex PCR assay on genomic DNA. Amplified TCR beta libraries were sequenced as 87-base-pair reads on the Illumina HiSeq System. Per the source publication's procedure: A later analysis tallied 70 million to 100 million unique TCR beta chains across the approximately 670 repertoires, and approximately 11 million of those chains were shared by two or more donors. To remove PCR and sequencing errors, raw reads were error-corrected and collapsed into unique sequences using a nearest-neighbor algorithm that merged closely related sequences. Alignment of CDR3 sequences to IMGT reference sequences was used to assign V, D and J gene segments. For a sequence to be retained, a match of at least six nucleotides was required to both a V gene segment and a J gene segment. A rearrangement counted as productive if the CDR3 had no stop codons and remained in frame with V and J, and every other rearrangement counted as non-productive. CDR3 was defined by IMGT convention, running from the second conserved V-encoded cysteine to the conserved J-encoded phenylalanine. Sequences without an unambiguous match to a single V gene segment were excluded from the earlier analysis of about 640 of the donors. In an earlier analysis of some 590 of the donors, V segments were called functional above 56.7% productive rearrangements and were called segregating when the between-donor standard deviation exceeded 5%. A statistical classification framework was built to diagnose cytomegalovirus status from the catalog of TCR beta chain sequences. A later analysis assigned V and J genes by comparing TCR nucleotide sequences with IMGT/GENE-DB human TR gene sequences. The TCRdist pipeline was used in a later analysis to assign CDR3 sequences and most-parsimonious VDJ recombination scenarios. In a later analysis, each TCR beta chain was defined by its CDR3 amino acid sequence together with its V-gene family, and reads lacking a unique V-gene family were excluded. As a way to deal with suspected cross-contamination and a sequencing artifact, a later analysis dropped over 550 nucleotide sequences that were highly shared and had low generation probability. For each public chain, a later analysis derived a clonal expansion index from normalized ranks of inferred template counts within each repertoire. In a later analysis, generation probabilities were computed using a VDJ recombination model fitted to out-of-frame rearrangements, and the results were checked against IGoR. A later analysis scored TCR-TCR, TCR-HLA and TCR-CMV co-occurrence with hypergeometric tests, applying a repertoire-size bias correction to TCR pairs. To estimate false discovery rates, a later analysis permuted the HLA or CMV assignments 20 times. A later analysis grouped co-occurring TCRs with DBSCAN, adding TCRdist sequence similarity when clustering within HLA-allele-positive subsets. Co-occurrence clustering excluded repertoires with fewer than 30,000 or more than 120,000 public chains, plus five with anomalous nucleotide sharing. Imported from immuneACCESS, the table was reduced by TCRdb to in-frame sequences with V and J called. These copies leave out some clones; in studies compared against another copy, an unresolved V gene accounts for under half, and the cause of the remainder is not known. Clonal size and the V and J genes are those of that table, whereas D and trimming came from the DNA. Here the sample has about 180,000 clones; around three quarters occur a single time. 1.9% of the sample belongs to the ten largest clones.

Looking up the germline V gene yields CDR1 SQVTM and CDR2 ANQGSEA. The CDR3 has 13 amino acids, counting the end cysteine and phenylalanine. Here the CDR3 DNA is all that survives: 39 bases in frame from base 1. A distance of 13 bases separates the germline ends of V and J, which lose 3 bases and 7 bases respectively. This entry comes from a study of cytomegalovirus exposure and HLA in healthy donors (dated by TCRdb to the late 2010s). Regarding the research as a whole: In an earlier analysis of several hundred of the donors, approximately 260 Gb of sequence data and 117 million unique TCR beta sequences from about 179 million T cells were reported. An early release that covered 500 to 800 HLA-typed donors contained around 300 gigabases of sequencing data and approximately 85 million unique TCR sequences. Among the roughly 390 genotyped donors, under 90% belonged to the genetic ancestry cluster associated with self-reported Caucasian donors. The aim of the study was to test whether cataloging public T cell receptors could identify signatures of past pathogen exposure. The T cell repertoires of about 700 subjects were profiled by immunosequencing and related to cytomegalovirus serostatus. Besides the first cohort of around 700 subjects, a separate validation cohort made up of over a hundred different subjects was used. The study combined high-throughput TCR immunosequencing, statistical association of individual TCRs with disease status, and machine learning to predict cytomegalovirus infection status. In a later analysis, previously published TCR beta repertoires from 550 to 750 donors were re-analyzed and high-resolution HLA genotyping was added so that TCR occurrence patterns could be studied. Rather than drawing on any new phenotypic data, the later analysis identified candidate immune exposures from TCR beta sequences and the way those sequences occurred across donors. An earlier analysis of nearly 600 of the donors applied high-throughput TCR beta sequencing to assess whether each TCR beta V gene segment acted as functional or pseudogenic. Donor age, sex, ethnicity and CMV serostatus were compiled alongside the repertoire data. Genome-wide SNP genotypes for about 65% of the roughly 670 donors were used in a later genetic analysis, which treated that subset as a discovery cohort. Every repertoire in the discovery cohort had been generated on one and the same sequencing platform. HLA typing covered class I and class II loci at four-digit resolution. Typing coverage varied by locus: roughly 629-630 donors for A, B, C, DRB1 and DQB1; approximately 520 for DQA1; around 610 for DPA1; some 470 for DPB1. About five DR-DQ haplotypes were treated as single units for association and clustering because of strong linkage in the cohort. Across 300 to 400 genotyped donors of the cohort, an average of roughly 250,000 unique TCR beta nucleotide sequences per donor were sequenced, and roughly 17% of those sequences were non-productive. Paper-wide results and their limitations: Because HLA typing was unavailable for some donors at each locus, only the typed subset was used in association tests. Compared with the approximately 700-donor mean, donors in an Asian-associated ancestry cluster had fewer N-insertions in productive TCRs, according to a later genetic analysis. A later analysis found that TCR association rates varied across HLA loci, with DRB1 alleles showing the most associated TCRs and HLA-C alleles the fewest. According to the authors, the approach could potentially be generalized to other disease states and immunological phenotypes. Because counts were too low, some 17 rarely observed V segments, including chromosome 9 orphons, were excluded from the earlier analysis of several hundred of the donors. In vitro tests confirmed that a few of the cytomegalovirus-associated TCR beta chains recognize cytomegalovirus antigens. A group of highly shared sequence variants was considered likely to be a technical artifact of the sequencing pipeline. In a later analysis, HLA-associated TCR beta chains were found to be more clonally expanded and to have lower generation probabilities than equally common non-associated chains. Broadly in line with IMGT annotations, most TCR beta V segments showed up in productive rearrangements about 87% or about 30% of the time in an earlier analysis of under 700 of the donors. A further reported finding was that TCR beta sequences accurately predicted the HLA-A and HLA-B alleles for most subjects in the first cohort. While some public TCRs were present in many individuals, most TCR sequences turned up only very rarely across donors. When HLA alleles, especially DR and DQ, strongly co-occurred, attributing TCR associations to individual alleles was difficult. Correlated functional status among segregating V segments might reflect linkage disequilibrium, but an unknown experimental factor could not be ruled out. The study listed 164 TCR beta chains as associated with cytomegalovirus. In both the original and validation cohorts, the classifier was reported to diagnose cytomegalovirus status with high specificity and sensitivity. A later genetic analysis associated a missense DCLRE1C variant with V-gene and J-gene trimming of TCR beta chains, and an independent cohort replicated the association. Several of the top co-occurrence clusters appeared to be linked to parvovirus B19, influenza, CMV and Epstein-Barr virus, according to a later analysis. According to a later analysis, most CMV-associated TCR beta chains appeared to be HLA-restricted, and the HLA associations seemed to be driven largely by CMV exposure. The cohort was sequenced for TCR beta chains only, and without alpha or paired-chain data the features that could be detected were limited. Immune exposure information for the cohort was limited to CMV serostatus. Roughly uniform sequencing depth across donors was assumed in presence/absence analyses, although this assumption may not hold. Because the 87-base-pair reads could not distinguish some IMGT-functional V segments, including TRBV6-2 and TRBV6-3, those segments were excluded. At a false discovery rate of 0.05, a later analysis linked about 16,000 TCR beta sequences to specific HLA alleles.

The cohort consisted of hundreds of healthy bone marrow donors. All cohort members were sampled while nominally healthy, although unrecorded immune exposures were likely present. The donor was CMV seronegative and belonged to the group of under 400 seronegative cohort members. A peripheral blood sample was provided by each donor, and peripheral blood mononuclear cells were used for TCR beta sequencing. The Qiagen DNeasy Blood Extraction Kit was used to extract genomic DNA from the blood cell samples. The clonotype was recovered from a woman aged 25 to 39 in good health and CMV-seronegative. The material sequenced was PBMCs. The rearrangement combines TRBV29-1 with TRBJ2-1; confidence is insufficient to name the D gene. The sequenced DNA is TGCAGCGTTGACCGAATTCGGCGGAATGAGCAGTTCTTC. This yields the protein CSVDRIRRNEQFF.